Below are 10 T cell receptor beta chains sequenced from a single sample in a study of T cell clonality in common variable immunodeficiency. Sequencing used immunoSEQ multiplex PCR; TCRdb keeps in-frame clones, though not all of them. In total the sample includes about 81,000 clones, none of them seen once. The sequenced material came from peripheral blood mononuclear cells. Source of these receptors: a person aged 18 to 70 in good health.

This clone appeared many times. The CDR3 end lies 3 residues beyond the end of the read and is filled in from the germline J gene. The chain couples TRBV30 to TRBJ2-7; 8 nucleotides align to TRBD1. CDR1 is GTSNPN and CDR2 is SVGIG in the germline V gene (reference sequence). The V gene end was trimmed by 2 bases and the J gene end by 5 bases; junction bases not matched to a gene: 11. There are 15 residues in the CDR3. The sequenced part of the CDR3 DNA is TGTGCCTGGAGTCAACCCCTTAGGACAGGGCACGAG. Its translation is CAWSQPLRTGHE. The full-length CDR3 reads as CAWSQPLRTGHEQYF.

This clone was detected ten times or more. The read comes to an end 3 residues before the CDR3 does, leaving the germline J gene to fill in the end. The chain links TRBV19 to TRBJ2-1; possible D gene TRBD2, 5 bases. Trimming took off 3 bases at V and 2 bases at J, with 20 bases between the two ends. The CDR3 runs to 18 residues. In germline, CDR1 is LNHDA, CDR2 SQIVND (reference sequence). CDR3: CASSIPPLGPKPYNEQFF. The CDR3 DNA, read in part, is TGTGCCAGTAGTATCCCCCCACTAGGCCCCAAACCCTACAATGAG.

This clone was seen only a few times. Sequencing ends 3 residues short of the CDR3 end; the germline J gene provides the rest. The chain carries TRBV10-2 and TRBJ2-5, with D possibly TRBD2 on 5 matching bases. The CDR3 is 14 residues long. The V and J ends lost 2 bases and 0 bases respectively, with 7 bases between them. Germline lookup yields CDR1 WSHSY and CDR2 SAAADI. Partial CDR3 DNA: TGCGCCAGCAGTGAGCTCGGGGACCAAGAGACC. This translates into CASSELGDQET. The whole CDR3 region reads CASSELGDQETQYF.

This clone was detected ten times or more. Read data end 3 residues before the CDR3 end; the end is taken from the germline J gene. J is TRBJ1-2 and V is TRBV20-1; 7 bases map to TRBD1. This CDR3 comprises 16 residues. Germline V gene data show CDR1 as DFQATT and CDR2 as SNEGSKA (reference sequence). The trim removed 5 bases at V and 6 bases at J, leaving 18 bases unmatched. The CDR3 protein is CSAPPERGRPTDGYTF. The part of the CDR3 DNA that was read is TGCAGTGCTCCCCCGGAGAGGGGGCGGCCAACTGATGGC.

This clone was seen repeatedly, ten times or more. Read sequence stops 3 residues before the CDR3 end, and the germline J gene provides the missing end. This chain links TRBV5-1 with TRBJ2-7, with 7 bases matching TRBD1. The CDR3 extends over 13 amino acids. CDR1 SGHRS and CDR2 YFSETQ come from the germline V gene. Trimming removed 4 bases from V and 4 bases from J; junction bases left unmatched: 5. The chain's CDR3 is CASSEGQFYEQYF. The CDR3 DNA, read in part, is TGCGCCAGCAGCGAGGGACAGTTTTACGAG.

In its sample, this clone was seen many times. The CDR3 extends 3 residues past the end of the read, so its final part is completed from the germline J gene. The chain combines TRBV18 with TRBJ2-5, with D possibly TRBD2 on 6 matching bases. The V end was cut by 3 bases, the J end by 4 bases, with 15 bases between. The CDR3 totals 15 residues. Germline CDR1 and CDR2: KGHSH and LQKENI. The CDR3 is CASSPRAGAGETQYF. The CDR3 DNA, read in part, is TGTGCCAGCTCACCCCGCGCTGGAGCGGGAGAGACC. The full variable domain, its missing parts supplied by reference TRBV18 and TRBJ2-5, is NAGVMQNPRHLVRRRGQEARLRCSPMKGHSHVYWYRQLPEEGLKFMVYLQKENIIDESGMPKERFSAEFPKEGPSILRIQQVVRGDSAAYFCASSPRAGAGETQYFGPGTRLLVL.

This clone was seen ten or more times. The read terminates 3 residues before the CDR3 end, so the remaining end is supplied by the germline J gene. The chain couples TRBV12-5 to TRBJ2-7, with 10 nucleotides matching TRBD2. Germline CDR1 and CDR2: LGHNT and FRNRAP. J gave up 3 bases and V 9 bases, and 5 bases lay outside the gene matches. CDR3 size: 13 residues. The sequenced CDR3 bases are TGTGCTAGCCGGAGGACTAGCGGCTACGAG. Translating gives CASRRTSGYE. The complete CDR3 sequence is CASRRTSGYEQYF.

This clone was recorded many times. The read is 3 residues too short to cover the CDR3 end, so that end is filled in from the germline J gene. The chain is built from TRBV12-5 and TRBJ2-7; the D gene is possibly TRBD2 (6 bases). The CDR3 covers 13 residues. Germline CDR1 reads LGHNT; CDR2 reads FRNRAP. The V and J ends lost 2 bases and 5 bases respectively, with 10 bases between them. CDR3 bases read: TGTGCTAGTGGTTTGCGCGGGGACCACGAG. It encodes CASGLRGDHE. From start to end, the CDR3 is CASGLRGDHEQYF.

The table lists this clone with many counts. The observed sequence ends 3 residues before the CDR3 terminus, with the missing tail filled in from the germline J gene. The J gene is TRBJ1-3, the V gene TRBV18, with D unclear. V lost 5 bases and J 1 base, leaving 18 bases between the germline ends. Germline loops: CDR1 KGHSH, CDR2 LQKENI. This CDR3 is 17 amino acids long. The sequenced part of the CDR3 DNA is TGTGCCAGCTCAGCGGGATCCTACGGATTATCTGGAAACACC. This gives the protein CASSAGSYGLSGNT. The CDR3, in full, reads CASSAGSYGLSGNTIYF.

This clone was seen at least ten times. The sequence runs out 3 residues before the end of the CDR3; the remainder is reconstructed from the germline J gene. This chain uses TRBV3-1 (or the pseudogene TRBV3-2) with TRBJ2-7; a weak D match, TRBD1 (5 bases). The V end lost 0 bases, the J end lost 6 bases, and 15 bases lay between the germline ends. CDR3 length: 15 amino acids. Germline CDR1 LGHDT, CDR2 YNNKEL (reference sequence). The CDR3 DNA, read in part, is TGTGCCAGCAGCCAAGACCGGTTTGCAGGGCTCGAG. Translated, it gives CASSQDRFAGLE. The CDR3 as a whole reads CASSQDRFAGLEQYF.